The clone carrying this TCR beta chain showed up just a few times. Its antigen is unidentified. Germline loops: CDR1 SGHKS, CDR2 YYEKEE (reference sequence). The V and J ends lost 2 bases and 3 bases respectively, with 20 bases between them. The CDR3 runs 17 residues. The source of the sample is a study of T cells in Graves' hyperthyroidism and ophthalmopathy. At the level of the study: Prior to any treatment, at the point of initial diagnosis, peripheral blood was collected. Findings and limits, study-wide: Most thyroid-expanded clonotypes above 0.001 were also found in blood.

Lactation, pregnancy, other autoimmune disease or uncontrolled infection excluded patients. Amplified regions were TCR beta CDR3 sequences from RNA transcripts. TCR CDR3 regions were first amplified by RT-PCR with HTBI primers. Via MiXCR, TCRdb re-called the multiplex PCR reads, giving one row per CDR3 protein. The table shows about 380,000 distinct CDR3 sequences, with about a fifth occurring only once. The TCR was taken from a man aged 18 to 30 with Graves' ophthalmopathy. The V and J genes are TRBV5-5 and TRBJ1-2, with D tentatively TRBD1 (6 bases). Sequencing was done on a sample of blood. CDR3 sequence: CASSLRPGGAKDYGYTF. The CDR3, as DNA: TGTGCCAGCAGCTTAAGGCCGGGGGGGGCGAAGGACTATGGCTACACCTTC.